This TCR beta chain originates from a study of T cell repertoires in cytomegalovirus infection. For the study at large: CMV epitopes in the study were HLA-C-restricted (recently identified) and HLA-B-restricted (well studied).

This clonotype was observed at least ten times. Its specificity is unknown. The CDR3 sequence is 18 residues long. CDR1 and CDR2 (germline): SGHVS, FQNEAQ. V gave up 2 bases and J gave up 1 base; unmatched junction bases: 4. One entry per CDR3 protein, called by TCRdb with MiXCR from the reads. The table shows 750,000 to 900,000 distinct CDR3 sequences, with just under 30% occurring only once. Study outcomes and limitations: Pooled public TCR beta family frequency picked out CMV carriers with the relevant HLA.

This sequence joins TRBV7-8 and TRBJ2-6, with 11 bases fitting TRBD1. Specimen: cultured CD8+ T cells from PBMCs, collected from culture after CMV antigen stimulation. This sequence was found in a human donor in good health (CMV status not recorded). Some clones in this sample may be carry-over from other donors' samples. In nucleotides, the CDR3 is TGTGCCAGCAGCTTACCGGGACAGGGGGGTTCTGGGGCCAACGTCCTGACTTTC. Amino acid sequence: CASSLPGQGGSGANVLTF.